A single sample is the source of the 18 T cell receptor beta chains below, sequenced in a study of Ad26.COV2.S vaccination and SARS-CoV-2 variants (dated by TCRdb to 2020 to 2022). Read against the paper, the sample's treatment or condition label means: about 20 received Ad26.COV2.S at low or high dose, single or two shots; a few received placebo; per-sample allocation not given. Repertoires of vaccine and placebo recipients were sequenced from samples taken on day 63 after the first injection. Library construction relied on the immunoSEQ multiplex PCR assay. TCRdb stores this immuneACCESS table with in-frame sequences only. Part of the clones is absent; in the studies checked, under half of the shortfall reflects unresolved V genes, and no reason is known for the rest. The table for this sample lists around 420,000 clones; approximately 87% of them were counted only once. The top ten clones comprise 3.6% of the sample.

The sequenced sample was peripheral blood, obtained in a trial of Ad26.COV2.S vaccine versus placebo. The receptors here all came from a person aged 18-65 years who received the Ad26.COV2.S COVID-19 vaccine or a placebo.

This clone has a single count. The chain employs TRBV28 and TRBJ2-3, with D perhaps matching TRBD1 (5 bases). Between the trimmed V and J ends, which lost 1 base and 4 bases, there was a span of 12 bases. CDR3 length: 15 amino acids. CDR1 and CDR2 (germline): MDHEN, SYDVKM. In DNA form, the CDR3 reads TGTGCCAGCAGTTTATTTAAGGGGTTCCCAGATACGCAGTATTTT. It yields the protein CASSLFKGFPDTQYF.

The J gene is TRBJ1-1, the V gene TRBV4-3; possible D gene TRBD1, 6 bases. CDR3 length: 17 amino acids. Germline values: CDR1 LGHNA, CDR2 YSLEER. The ends were cut back, 4 bases at V and 3 bases at J, with 21 bases in the middle. CDR3 sequence reads: CASSPSHGTLGDTEAFF. CDR3 in DNA: TGCGCCAGCAGCCCGAGCCACGGGACATTAGGGGACACTGAAGCTTTCTTT.

The chain carries TRBV19 and TRBJ2-2, with no clear D. This CDR3 spans 13 amino acids. The germline CDR1 and CDR2 sequences are LNHDA and SQIVND (reference sequence). V shed 5 bases and J shed 7 bases, with 11 bases lying between them. Written as DNA, the CDR3 is TGTGCCAGTAGTGTAGGCCCGAACGGGGAGCTGTTTTTT. It is translated as CASSVGPNGELFF.

The rearrangement links TRBV28 to TRBJ1-1, with D perhaps TRBD1 (5 bases). Germline lookup yields CDR1 MDHEN and CDR2 SYDVKM. This CDR3 has 14 amino acids. With 3 bases removed from V and 0 bases from J, the gap between germline ends came to 8 bases. This chain's CDR3 is CASSFWGLNTEAFF. The CDR3 DNA sequence: TGTGCCAGCAGTTTCTGGGGCCTGAACACTGAAGCTTTCTTT.

This clone was picked up one time. The rearrangement uses TRBV24-1 and TRBJ2-3; D is perhaps TRBD2 (5 bases). Per germline, CDR1 KGHDR and CDR2 SFDVKD. CDR3 size: 16 residues. V was trimmed by 0 bases and J by 3 bases, leaving 12 bases between them. CDR3 sequence: CATSDLQRGGTDTQYF. The CDR3 DNA reads TGTGCCACCAGTGATTTGCAAAGAGGAGGTACAGATACGCAGTATTTT.

This chain connects TRBV7-9 to TRBJ1-1; no clear D. In germline, CDR1 is SEHNR, CDR2 FQNEAQ (reference sequence). The CDR3 loop spans 13 amino acids. Trimming shortened V by 5 bases and J by 1 base, and 8 bases separated the two germline ends. The CDR3 nucleotides read TGTGCCAGCAGCCGCGGCAGGAACACTGAAGCTTTCTTT. Translating it yields CASSRGRNTEAFF. Using reference TRBV7-9 and TRBJ1-1 for the parts outside the CDR3, the full variable domain is DTGVSQNPRHKITKRGQNVTFRCDPISEHNRLYWYRQTLGQGPEFLTYFQNEAQLEKSRLLSDRFSAERPKGSFSTLEIQRTEQGDSAMYLCASSRGRNTEAFFGQGTRLTVV.

This chain links TRBV6-5 with TRBJ1-1; 8 nucleotides align to TRBD1. The CDR3 is 13 residues long. The germline CDR1 and CDR2 sequences are MNHEY and SVGAGI. This CDR3 reads CATKTGAETEAFF. DNA for the CDR3: TGTGCTACCAAGACAGGGGCCGAGACTGAAGCTTTCTTT.

The V call is TRBV5-5, the J call TRBJ1-1; no reliable D call. The CDR3 totals 14 residues. In germline, CDR1 is SGHKS, CDR2 YYEKEE (reference sequence). With 0 bases removed from V and 4 bases from J, the gap between germline ends came to 10 bases. This chain's CDR3 is CASSLVRAGTEAFF. CDR3 DNA sequence: TGTGCCAGCAGCTTGGTCAGAGCGGGCACTGAAGCTTTCTTT.

The gene calls are TRBV5-5 and TRBJ2-2; D unresolved. CDR3 size: 15 residues. The V gene's germline CDR1 is SGHKS and CDR2 YYEKEE (reference sequence). Trimming took 0 bases from V and 4 from J, leaving 10 bases between them. CDR3 region: CASSLAGTATGELFF. The CDR3 bases are TGTGCCAGCAGCTTGGCAGGAACAGCCACCGGGGAGCTGTTTTTT.

V and J are TRBV9 and TRBJ1-6; D remains unclear. This CDR3 comprises 14 residues. V lost 0 bases and J lost 13, with 14 bases in between. Germline V gene sequence: CDR1 SGDLS, CDR2 YYNGEE. In nucleotides, the CDR3 is TGTGCCAGCAGCGTAGCGGCGGAAATTGCGCCCCTCCACTTT. As protein: CASSVAAEIAPLHF. Variable domain in full (rest from reference TRBV9 and TRBJ1-6): DSGVTQTPKHLITATGQRVTLRCSPRSGDLSVYWYQQSLDQGLQFLIQYYNGEERAKGNILERFSAQQFPDLHSELNLSSLELGDSALYFCASSVAAEIAPLHFGNGTRLTVT.

The chain recombines TRBV25-1 with TRBJ1-2; D may be TRBD1 (6 bases). The CDR3 sequence is 13 residues long. The V and J ends lost 3 bases and 6 bases respectively, with 11 bases between them. CDR1 and CDR2 (germline): MGHDK, SYGVNS. The CDR3: CASSEVHRDGYTF. In DNA form, the CDR3 reads TGTGCCAGCAGTGAGGTCCACAGGGATGGCTACACCTTC.

The rearrangement joins TRBV30 to TRBJ2-3; the D gene is possibly TRBD1 (6 bases). Germline V gene sequence: CDR1 GTSNPN, CDR2 SVGIG (reference sequence). This CDR3 is 15 amino acids long. Trimming cost V 3 bases and J 6 bases, with 19 bases left between them. The CDR3 nucleotides read TGTGCCTGGAGCATCGGCCGGGGCCAGGGGGATACGCAGTATTTT. Protein: CAWSIGRGQGDTQYF.

On this clone itself: Other nucleotide sequences in the sample specify the same CDR3. The chain carries TRBV19 and TRBJ2-2; D possibly corresponds to TRBD1 (5 bases). The germline V and J ends were trimmed by 4 bases and 3 bases, with 9 bases remaining between them. The CDR3 extends over 14 amino acids. Germline lookup yields CDR1 LNHDA and CDR2 SQIVND (reference sequence). CDR3 loop: CASSTTGYTGELFF. The CDR3 nucleotides read TGTGCCAGTAGTACCACAGGATACACCGGGGAGCTGTTTTTT.

The chain combines TRBV5-6 with TRBJ2-7; D might be TRBD1 (5 bases). The CDR3 sequence is 12 residues long. CDR1 SGHDT and CDR2 YYEEEE come from the germline V gene. V was pared by 3 bases and J by 4 bases, with 8 bases between. The CDR3 nucleotides are TGTGCCAGCAGCTCAGGGATATACGAGCAGTACTTC. This codes for CASSSGIYEQYF.

This clone is a singleton in its sample. The rearrangement joins TRBV5-1 to TRBJ2-3; D uncertain. The CDR3 has 16 amino acids. V was cut by 3 bases and J by 1 base, with 15 bases left in between. Germline V gene lookup returns CDR1 SGHRS and CDR2 YFSETQ. The CDR3 nucleotides are TGCGCCAGCAGCTCGGTAGGGCAATGGGGCACAGATACGCAGTATTTT. Translating it yields CASSSVGQWGTDTQYF.

The chain is built from TRBV4-3 and TRBJ1-2; D gene ambiguous. The CDR3 runs 14 residues. V was cut by 0 bases and J by 7 bases, with 12 bases left in between. Per germline, CDR1 LGHNA and CDR2 YSLEER. CDR3 DNA: TGCGCCAGCAGCCAAGAACGGGGTTTTGGTGGCTACACCTTC. Residues: CASSQERGFGGYTF.

This chain connects TRBV3-1 (or the pseudogene TRBV3-2) to TRBJ2-5; D perhaps matches TRBD1 (5 bases). There are 16 residues in the CDR3. V lost 4 bases to trimming and J lost 0 bases, with 15 bases between them. Germline V gives CDR1 LGHDT, CDR2 YNNKEL (reference sequence). This CDR3 reads CASSLPMGRNQETQYF. The DNA of the CDR3 is TGTGCCAGCAGCCTCCCCATGGGGCGGAACCAAGAGACCCAGTACTTC.

This chain joins TRBV19 and TRBJ1-6; D perhaps matches TRBD1 (5 bases). CDR3 length equals 13 residues. Germline-derived CDR1 and CDR2 are LNHDA and SQIVND (reference sequence). Trimming removed 4 bases from V and 10 bases from J, with 11 bases in between. CDR3 nucleotide sequence: TGTGCCAGTAGTAGGGACTCTGGCTCACCCCTCCACTTT. Residues: CASSRDSGSPLHF.